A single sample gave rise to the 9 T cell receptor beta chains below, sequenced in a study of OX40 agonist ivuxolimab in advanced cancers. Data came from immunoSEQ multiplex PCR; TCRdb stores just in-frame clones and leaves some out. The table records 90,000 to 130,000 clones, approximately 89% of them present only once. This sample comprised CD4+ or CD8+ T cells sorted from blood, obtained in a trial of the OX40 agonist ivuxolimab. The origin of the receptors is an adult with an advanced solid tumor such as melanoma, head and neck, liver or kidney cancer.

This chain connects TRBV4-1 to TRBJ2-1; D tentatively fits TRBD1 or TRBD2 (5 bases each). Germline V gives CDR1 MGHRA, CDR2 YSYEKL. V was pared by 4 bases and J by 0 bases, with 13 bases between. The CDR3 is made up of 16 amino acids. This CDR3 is CASSLFSGASYNEQFF. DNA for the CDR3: TGCGCCAGCAGCCTATTCTCCGGGGCCTCCTACAATGAGCAGTTCTTC.

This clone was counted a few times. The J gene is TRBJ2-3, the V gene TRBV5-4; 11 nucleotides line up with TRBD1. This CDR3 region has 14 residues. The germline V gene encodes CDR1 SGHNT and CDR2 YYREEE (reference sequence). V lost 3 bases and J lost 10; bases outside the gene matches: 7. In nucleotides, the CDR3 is TGTGCCAGCAGCTGGGGACAGGGGGGAAGTCCGCAGTATTTT. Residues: CASSWGQGGSPQYF.

Written as DNA, the CDR3 is TGTGCCACAGCCTTACTTCCTAGCACAGATACGCAGTATTTT. This gives the protein CATALLPSTDTQYF. The chain recombines TRBV6-1 with TRBJ2-3; D gene unclear. Trimming left V 10 bases short and J 0 bases short, with 14 bases between. Germline V gives CDR1 MNHNS, CDR2 SASEGT. CDR3 length: 14 residues.

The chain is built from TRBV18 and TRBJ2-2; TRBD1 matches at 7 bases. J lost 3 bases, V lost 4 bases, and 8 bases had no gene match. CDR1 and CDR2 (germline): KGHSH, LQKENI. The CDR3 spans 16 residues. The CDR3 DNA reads TGTGCCAGCTCACTACAGTCCGGACAGGACACCGGGGAGCTGTTTTTT. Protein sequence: CASSLQSGQDTGELFF. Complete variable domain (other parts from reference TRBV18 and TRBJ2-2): NAGVMQNPRHLVRRRGQEARLRCSPMKGHSHVYWYRQLPEEGLKFMVYLQKENIIDESGMPKERFSAEFPKEGPSILRIQQVVRGDSAAYFCASSLQSGQDTGELFFGEGSRLTVL.

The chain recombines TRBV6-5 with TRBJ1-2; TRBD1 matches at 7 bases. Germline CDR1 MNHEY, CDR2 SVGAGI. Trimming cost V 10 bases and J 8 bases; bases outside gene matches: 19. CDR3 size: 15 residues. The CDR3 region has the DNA TGTGCCACCCTCCCCTTAGGGGGCCCTATTGAAGGCTACACCTTC. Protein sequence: CATLPLGGPIEGYTF.

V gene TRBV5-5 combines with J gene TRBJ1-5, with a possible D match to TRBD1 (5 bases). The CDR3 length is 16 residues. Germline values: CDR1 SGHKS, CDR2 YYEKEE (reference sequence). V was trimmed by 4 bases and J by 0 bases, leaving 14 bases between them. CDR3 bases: TGTGCCAGCAGCCCCCGCAGGGAGATTAGCAATCAGCCCCAGCATTTT. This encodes CASSPRREISNQPQHF.

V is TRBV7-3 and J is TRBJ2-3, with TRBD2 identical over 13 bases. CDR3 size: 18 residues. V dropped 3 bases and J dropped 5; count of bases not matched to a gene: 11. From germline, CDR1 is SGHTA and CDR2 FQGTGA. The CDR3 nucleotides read TGTGCCAGCAGCTTTATGGGACTAGCGGGATCTCAAGGAGATACGCAGTATTTT. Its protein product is CASSFMGLAGSQGDTQYF.

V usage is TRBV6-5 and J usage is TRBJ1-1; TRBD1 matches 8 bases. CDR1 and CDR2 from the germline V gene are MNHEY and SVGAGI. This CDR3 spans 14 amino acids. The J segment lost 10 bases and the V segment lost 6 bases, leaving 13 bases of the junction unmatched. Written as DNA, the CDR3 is TGTGCCAGCAGAAAGGGGGCAATGACAGGGGTAGCTTTCTTT. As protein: CASRKGAMTGVAFF.

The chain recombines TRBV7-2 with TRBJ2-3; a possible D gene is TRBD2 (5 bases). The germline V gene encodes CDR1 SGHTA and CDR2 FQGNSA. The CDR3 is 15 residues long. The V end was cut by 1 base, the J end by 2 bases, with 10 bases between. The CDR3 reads CASSLVGLVTDTQYF. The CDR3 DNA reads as TGTGCCAGCAGCTTAGTCGGACTCGTCACAGATACGCAGTATTTT.